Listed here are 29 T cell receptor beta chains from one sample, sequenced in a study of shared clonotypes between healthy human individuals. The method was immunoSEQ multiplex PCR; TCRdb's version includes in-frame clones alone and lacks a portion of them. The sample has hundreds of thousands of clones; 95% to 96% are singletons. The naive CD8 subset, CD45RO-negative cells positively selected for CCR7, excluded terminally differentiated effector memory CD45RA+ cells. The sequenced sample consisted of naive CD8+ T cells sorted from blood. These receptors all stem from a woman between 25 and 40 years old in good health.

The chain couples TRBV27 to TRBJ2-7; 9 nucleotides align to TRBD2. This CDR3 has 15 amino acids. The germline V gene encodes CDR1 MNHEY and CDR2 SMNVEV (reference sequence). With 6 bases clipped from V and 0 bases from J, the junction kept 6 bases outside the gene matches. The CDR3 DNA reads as TGTGCCAGCAGCCCCGGTAGCGGGAGCTCCTACGAGCAGTACTTC. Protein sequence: CASSPGSGSSYEQYF.

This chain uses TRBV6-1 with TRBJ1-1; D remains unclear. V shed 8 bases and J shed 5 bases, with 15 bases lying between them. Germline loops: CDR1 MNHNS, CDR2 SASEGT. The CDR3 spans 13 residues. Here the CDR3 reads CASCSERWTEAFF. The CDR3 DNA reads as TGTGCCAGCTGTTCAGAGAGGTGGACTGAAGCTTTCTTT.

Written as DNA, the CDR3 is TGTGCCAGCAGCTTAGTTCCCAGCGGGTACTCCTACGAGCAGTACTTC. Its protein product is CASSLVPSGYSYEQYF. The chain links TRBV11-2 to TRBJ2-7; a weak D match, TRBD2 (6 bases). Germline values: CDR1 SGHAT, CDR2 FQNNGV. Trimming stripped 1 base from V and 0 bases from J, with 13 bases between. The CDR3 is 16 amino acids.

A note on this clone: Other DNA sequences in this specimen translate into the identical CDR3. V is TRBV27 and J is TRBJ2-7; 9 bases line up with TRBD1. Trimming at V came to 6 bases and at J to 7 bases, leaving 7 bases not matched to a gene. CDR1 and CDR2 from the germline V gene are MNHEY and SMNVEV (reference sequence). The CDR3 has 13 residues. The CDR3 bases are TGTGCCAGCAGACCCGGGACAGGGTTTGAGCAGTACTTC. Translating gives CASRPGTGFEQYF.

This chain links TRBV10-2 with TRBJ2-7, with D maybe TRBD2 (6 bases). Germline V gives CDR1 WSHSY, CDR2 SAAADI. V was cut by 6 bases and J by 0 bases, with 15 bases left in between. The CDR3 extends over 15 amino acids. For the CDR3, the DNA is TGCGCCAGCAGAACCCTTGACGGGAGCTCCTACGAGCAGTACTTC. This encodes CASRTLDGSSYEQYF.

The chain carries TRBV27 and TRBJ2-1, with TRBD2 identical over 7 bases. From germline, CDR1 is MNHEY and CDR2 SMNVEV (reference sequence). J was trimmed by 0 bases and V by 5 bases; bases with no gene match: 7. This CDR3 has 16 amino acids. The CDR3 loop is CASSPHAGDSYNEQFF. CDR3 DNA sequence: TGTGCCAGCAGTCCCCACGCGGGGGACTCCTACAATGAGCAGTTCTTC.

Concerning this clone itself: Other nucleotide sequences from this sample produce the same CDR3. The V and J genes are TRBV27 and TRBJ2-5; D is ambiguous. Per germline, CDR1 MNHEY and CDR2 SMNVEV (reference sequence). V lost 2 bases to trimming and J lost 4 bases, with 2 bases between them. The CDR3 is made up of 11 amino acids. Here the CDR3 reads CASSLGETQYF. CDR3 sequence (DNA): TGTGCCAGCAGTTTAGGAGAGACCCAGTACTTC.

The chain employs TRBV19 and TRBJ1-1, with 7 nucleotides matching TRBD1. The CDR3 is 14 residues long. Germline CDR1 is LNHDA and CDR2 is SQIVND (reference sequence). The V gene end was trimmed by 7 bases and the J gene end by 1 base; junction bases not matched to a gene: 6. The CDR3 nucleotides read TGTGCCAGTACGAAGGGGGCTCCGAACACTGAAGCTTTCTTT. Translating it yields CASTKGAPNTEAFF.

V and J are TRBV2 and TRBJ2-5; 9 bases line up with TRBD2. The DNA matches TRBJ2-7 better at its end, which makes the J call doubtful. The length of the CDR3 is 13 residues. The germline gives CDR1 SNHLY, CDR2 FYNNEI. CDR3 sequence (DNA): TGTGCCAGCAATAGCGGGAGAGGGTACGAGCAGTACTTC. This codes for CASNSGRGYEQYF.

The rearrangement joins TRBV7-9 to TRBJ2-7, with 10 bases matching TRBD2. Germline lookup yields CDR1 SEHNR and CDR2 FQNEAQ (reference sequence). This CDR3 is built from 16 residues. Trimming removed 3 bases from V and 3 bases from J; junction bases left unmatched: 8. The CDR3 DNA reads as TGTGCCAGCAGCTTTGGGACTAGCGCATCGTTCTACGAGCAGTACTTC. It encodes CASSFGTSASFYEQYF.

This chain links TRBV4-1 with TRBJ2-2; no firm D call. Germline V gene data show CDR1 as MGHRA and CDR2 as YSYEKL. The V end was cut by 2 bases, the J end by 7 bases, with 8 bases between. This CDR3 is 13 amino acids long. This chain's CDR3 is CASSQRIGGELFF. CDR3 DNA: TGCGCCAGCAGCCAACGGATCGGCGGGGAGCTGTTTTTT.

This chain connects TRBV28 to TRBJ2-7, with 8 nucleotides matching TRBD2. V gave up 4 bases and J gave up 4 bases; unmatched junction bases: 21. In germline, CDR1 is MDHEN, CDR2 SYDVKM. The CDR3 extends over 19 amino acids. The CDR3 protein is CASSSPPPSRREGLYEQYF. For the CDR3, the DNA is TGTGCCAGCAGTTCCCCACCACCAAGCCGACGGGAGGGCCTTTACGAGCAGTACTTC.

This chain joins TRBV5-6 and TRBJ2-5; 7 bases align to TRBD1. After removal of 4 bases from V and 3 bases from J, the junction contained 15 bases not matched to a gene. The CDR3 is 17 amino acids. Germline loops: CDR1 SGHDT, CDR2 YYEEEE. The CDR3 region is CASSQDPRGTVKETQYF. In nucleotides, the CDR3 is TGTGCCAGCAGCCAAGATCCCAGAGGGACAGTAAAAGAGACCCAGTACTTC.

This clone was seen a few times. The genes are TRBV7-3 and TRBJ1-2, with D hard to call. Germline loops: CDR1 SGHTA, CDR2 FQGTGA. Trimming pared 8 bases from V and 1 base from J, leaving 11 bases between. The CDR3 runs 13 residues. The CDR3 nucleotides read TGTGCCAGCTCGGCAGCCAATAACTATGGCTACACCTTC. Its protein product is CASSAANNYGYTF.

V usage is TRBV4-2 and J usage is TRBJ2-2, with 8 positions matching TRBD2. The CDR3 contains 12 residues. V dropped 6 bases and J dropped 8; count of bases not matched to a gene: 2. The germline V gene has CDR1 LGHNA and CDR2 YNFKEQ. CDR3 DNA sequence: TGTGCCAGCAGACTAGCGGCGGGGGAGCTGTTTTTT. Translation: CASRLAAGELFF.

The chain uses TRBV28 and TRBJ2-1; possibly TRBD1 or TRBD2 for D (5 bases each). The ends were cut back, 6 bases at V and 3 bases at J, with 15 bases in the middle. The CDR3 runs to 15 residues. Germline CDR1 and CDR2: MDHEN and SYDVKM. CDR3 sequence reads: CASSPPGRGYNEQFF. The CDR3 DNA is TGTGCCAGCAGCCCTCCGGGACGGGGCTACAATGAGCAGTTCTTC.

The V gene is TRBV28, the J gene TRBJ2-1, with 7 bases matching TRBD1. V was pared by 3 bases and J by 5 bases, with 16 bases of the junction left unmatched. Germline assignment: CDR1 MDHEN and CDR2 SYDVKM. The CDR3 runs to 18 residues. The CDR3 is CASSFLFRGRGKDNEQFF. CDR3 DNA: TGTGCCAGCAGTTTCCTTTTTAGGGGGCGAGGGAAGGACAATGAGCAGTTCTTC.

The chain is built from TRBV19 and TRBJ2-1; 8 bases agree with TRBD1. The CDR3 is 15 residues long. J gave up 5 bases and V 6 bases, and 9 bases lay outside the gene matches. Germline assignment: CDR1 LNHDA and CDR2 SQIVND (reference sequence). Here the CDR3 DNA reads TGTGCCAGTAGCCCGGGACAGGAATTGAACAATGAGCAGTTCTTC. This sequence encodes CASSPGQELNNEQFF.

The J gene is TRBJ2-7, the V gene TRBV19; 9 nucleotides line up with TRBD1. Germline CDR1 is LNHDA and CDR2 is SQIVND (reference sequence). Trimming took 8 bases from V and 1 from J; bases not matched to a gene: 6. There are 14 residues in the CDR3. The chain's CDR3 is CASADRGGSYEQYF. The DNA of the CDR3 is TGTGCCAGTGCGGACAGGGGAGGGTCCTACGAGCAGTACTTC.

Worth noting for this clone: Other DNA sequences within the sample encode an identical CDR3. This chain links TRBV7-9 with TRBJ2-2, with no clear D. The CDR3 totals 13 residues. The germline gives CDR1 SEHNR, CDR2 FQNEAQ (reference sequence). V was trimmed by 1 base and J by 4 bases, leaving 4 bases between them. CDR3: CASSLGGTGELFF. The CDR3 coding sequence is TGTGCCAGCAGCTTAGGAGGCACCGGGGAGCTGTTTTTT.

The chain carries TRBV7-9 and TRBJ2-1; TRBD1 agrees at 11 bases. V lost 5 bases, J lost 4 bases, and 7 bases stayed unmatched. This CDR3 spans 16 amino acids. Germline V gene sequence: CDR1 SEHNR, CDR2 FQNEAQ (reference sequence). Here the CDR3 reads CASSGTGGFRYNEQFF. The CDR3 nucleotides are TGTGCCAGCAGCGGGACAGGGGGTTTTCGTTACAATGAGCAGTTCTTC.

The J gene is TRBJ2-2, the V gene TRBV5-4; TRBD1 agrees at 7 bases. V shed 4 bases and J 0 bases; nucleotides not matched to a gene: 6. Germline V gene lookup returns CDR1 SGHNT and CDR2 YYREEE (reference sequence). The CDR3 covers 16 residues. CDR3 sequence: CASSPRTGPNTGELFF. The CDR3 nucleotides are TGTGCCAGCAGCCCAAGGACAGGTCCGAACACCGGGGAGCTGTTTTTT.

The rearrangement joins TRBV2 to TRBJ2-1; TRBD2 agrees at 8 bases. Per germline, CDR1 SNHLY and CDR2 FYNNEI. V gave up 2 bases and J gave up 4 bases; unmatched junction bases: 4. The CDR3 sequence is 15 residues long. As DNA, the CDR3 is TGTGCCAGCAGTGAAAGGGGGACTAGATACAATGAGCAGTTCTTC. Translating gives CASSERGTRYNEQFF. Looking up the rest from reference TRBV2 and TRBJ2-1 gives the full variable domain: EPEVTQTPSHQVTQMGQEVILRCVPISNHLYFYWYRQILGQKVEFLVSFYNNEISEKSEIFDDQFSVERPDGSNFTLKIRSTKLEDSAMYFCASSERGTRYNEQFFGPGTRLTVL.

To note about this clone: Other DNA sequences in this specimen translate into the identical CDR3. The CDR3 DNA reads TGTGCCAGCAGTTTAGACAGAGAGACCCAGTACTTC. This translates into CASSLDRETQYF. The V gene is TRBV27, the J gene TRBJ2-5; maybe TRBD1 (5 bases). V was pared by 2 bases and J by 4 bases, with 5 bases between. This CDR3 is built from 12 residues. In germline, CDR1 is MNHEY, CDR2 SMNVEV (reference sequence).

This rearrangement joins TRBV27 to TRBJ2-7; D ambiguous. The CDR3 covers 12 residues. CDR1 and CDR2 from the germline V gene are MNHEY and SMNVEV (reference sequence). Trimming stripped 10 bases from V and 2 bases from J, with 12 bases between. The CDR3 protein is CATLGQAYEQYF. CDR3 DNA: TGTGCCACCCTCGGTCAGGCCTACGAGCAGTACTTC.

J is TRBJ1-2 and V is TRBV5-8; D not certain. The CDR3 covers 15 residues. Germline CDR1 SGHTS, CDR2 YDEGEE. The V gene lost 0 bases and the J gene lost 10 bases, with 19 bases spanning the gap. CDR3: CASSLVGGGSHDYTF. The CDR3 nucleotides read TGTGCCAGCAGCTTGGTCGGTGGAGGGTCCCATGACTACACCTTC.

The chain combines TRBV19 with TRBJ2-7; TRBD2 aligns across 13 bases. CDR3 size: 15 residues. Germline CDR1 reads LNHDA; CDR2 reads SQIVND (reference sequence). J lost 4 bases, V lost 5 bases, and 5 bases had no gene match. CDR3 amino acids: CASSPGTSGDYEQYF. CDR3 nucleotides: TGTGCCAGTAGTCCCGGGACTAGCGGGGATTACGAGCAGTACTTC.

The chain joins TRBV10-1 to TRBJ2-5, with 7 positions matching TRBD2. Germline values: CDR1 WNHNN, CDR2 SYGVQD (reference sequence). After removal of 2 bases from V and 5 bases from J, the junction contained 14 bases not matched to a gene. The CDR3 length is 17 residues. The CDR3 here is CASSETGLESPVETQYF. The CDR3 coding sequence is TGCGCCAGCAGTGAGACCGGACTAGAGTCCCCAGTGGAGACCCAGTACTTC.

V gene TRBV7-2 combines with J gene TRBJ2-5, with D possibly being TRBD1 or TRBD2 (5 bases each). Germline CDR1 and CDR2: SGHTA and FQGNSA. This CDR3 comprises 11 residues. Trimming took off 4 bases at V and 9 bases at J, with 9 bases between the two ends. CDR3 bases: TGTGCCAGCAGCTACCGAGGGGCCCAGTACTTC. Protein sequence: CASSYRGAQYF. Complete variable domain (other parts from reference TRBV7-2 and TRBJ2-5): GAGVSQSPSNKVTEKGKDVELRCDPISGHTALYWYRQSLGQGLEFLIYFQGNSAPDKSGLPSDRFSAERTGGSVSTLTIQRTQQEDSAVYLCASSYRGAQYFGPGTRLLVL.